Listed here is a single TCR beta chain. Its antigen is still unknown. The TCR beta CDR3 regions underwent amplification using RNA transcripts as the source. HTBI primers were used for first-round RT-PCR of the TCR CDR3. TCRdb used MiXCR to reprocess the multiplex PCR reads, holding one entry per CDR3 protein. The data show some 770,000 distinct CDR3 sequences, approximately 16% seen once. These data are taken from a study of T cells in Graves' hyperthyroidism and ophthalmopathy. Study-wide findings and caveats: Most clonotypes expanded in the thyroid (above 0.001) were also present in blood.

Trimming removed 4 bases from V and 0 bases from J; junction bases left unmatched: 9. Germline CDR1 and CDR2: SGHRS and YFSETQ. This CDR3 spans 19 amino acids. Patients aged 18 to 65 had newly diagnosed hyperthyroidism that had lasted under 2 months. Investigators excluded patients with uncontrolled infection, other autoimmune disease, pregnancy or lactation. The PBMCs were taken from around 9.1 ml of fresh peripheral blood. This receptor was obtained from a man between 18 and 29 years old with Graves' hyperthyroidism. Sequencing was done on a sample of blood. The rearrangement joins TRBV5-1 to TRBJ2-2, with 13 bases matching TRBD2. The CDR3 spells CASSVGLAGAYPNTGELFF. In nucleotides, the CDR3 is TGCGCCAGCAGCGTCGGACTAGCGGGAGCCTATCCGAACACCGGGGAGCTGTTTTTT.